The next 6 T cell receptor beta chains were all read from a single sample in a study of T cells in Graves' hyperthyroidism and ophthalmopathy. TCR beta CDR3 regions were amplified from RNA transcripts. Initially, a first-round RT-PCR of the TCR CDR3 employed the HTBI primer set. TCRdb used MiXCR to reprocess the multiplex PCR reads, holding one entry per CDR3 protein. The sample records fewer than 750,000 distinct CDR3 sequences, roughly 50% being singletons. The sample comprised peripheral blood or thyroid tissue (not recorded which). The receptors originated from a young woman with Graves' hyperthyroidism.

The chain is built from TRBV19 and TRBJ1-5; D possibly corresponds to TRBD1 (5 bases). Trimming stripped 7 bases from V and 7 bases from J, with 14 bases between. The CDR3 length is 13 residues. The V gene's germline CDR1 is LNHDA and CDR2 SQIVND (reference sequence). CDR3 loop: CASIGGGAQPQHF. The CDR3 coding sequence is TGTGCCAGTATCGGAGGAGGGGCACAGCCCCAGCATTTT.

CDR3 nucleotides: TGTGCCATCAGTGACGGGCTAGCGGGAGTCAGCAATGAGCAGTACTTC. It yields the protein CAISDGLAGVSNEQYF. V usage is TRBV10-3 and J usage is TRBJ2-7, with TRBD2 matching over 10 bases. CDR3 length: 16 residues. CDR1 is ENHRY and CDR2 is SYGVKD in the germline V gene. V was clipped by 3 bases and J by 7 bases; unmatched bases: 12.

This clonotype has a single count. The chain has TRBV15 and TRBJ1-2; D is possibly TRBD1 (5 bases). Trimming removed 0 bases from V and 7 bases from J, with 15 bases in between. The CDR3 spans 15 residues. Germline assignment: CDR1 LNHNV and CDR2 YYDKDF (reference sequence). In DNA form, the CDR3 reads TGTGCCACCAGCAGAGATGAGGCCCTCGGGGCTGGCTACACCTTC. It codes for CATSRDEALGAGYTF.

The table lists this clonotype with many counts. V is TRBV6-5 and J is TRBJ1-1; no clear D. Germline V CDR1 and CDR2: MNHEY, SVGAGI. The V end lost 0 bases, the J end lost 1 base, and 12 bases lay between the germline ends. There are 16 residues in the CDR3. This CDR3 is CASSYSTRTRNTEAFF. DNA for the CDR3: TGTGCCAGCAGTTACTCCACGAGGACCAGGAACACTGAAGCTTTCTTT.

With regard to this clonotype: A much larger clone lies a single base off, so this may be a read error. The chain is built from TRBV5-6 and TRBJ1-5; no clear D gene. This CDR3 has 14 residues. CDR1 and CDR2 (germline): SGHDT, YYEEEE. V was shortened by 10 bases and J by 0 bases, with 14 bases between the two germline ends. The CDR3 sequence is CAWSGIFSNQPQHF. CDR3 in DNA: TGTGCCTGGAGTGGGATTTTTAGCAATCAGCCCCAGCATTTT. The full variable domain, its missing parts supplied by reference TRBV5-6 and TRBJ1-5, is DAGVTQSPTHLIKTRGQQVTLRCSPKSGHDTVSWYQQALGQGPQFIFQYYEEEERQRGNFPDRFSGHQFPNYSSELNVNALLLGDSALYLCAWSGIFSNQPQHFGDGTRLSIL.

This clonotype was detected many times. This chain links TRBV2 with TRBJ1-3; the match to TRBD1 covers 7 bases. The germline V gene has CDR1 SNHLY and CDR2 FYNNEI. Trimming took 5 bases from V and 8 from J; bases not matched to a gene: 12. The CDR3 has 15 amino acids. CDR3 sequence reads: CASSTTTGDRDTIYF. The CDR3 DNA reads as TGTGCCAGCAGTACAACTACAGGGGATCGGGACACCATATATTTT.